This T cell receptor (beta chain) appears in the sequencing data of a study of T cells in localized non-small cell lung cancer. Per the germline V gene, CDR1 is SNHLY and CDR2 is FYNNEI. With 4 bases removed from V and 0 bases from J, the gap between germline ends came to 13 bases. The CDR3 has 16 residues. The method was immunoSEQ multiplex PCR; TCRdb's version includes in-frame clones alone and lacks a portion of them. The sample includes 30,000 to 40,000 clones, around 87% of them seen just once. The count of this clone is one. The chain recombines TRBV2 with TRBJ1-3, with D perhaps matching TRBD1 (5 bases). The TCR comes from a man aged 35-69 years with stage I lung adenocarcinoma. The sample was peripheral blood, taken before any cancer treatment. DNA of the CDR3: TGTGCCAGCAGTGTGTTTGGGGGGAACTCTGGAAACACCATATATTTT. Its translation: CASSVFGGNSGNTIYF. The whole variable domain, remainder taken from reference TRBV2 and TRBJ1-3, is EPEVTQTPSHQVTQMGQEVILRCVPISNHLYFYWYRQILGQKVEFLVSFYNNEISEKSEIFDDQFSVERPDGSNFTLKIRSTKLEDSAMYFCASSVFGGNSGNTIYFGEGSWLTVV.